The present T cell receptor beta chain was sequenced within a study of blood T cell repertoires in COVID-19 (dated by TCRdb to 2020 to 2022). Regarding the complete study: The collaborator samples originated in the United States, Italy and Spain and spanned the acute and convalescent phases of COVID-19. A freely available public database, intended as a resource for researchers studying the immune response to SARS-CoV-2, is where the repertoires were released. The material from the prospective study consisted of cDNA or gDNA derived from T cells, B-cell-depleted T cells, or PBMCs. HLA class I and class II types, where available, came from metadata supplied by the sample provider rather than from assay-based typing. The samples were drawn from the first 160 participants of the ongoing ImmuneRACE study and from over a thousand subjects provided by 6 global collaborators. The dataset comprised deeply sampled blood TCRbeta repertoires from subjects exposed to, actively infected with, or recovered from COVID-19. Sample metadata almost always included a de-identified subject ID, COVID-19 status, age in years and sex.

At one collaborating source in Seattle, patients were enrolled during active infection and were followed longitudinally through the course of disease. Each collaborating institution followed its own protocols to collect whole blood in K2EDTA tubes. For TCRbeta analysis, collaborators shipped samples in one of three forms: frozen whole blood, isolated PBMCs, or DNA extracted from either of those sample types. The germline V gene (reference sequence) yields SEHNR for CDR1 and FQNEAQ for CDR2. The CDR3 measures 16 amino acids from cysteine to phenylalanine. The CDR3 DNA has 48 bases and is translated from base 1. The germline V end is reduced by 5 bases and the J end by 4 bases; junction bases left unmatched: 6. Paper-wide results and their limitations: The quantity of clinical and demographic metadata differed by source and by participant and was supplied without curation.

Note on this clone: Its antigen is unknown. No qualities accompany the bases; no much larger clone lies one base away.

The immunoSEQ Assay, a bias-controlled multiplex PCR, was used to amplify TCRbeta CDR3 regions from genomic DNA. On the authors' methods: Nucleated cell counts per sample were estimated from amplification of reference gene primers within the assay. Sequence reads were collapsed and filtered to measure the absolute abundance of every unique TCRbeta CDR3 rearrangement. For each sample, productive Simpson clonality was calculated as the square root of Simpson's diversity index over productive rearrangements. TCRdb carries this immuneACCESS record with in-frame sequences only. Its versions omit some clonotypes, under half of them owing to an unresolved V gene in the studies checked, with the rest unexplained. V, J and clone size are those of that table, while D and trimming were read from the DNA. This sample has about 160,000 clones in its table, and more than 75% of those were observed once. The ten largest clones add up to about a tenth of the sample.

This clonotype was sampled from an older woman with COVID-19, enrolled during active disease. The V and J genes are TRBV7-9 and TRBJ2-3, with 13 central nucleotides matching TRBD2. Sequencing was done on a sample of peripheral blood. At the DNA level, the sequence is TGTGCCAGCAGCCCAGGGACTAGCGGGATCCCAGATACGCAGTATTTT. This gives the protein CASSPGTSGIPDTQYF.